These 20 T cell receptor beta chains originate from one sample sequenced in a study of cytomegalovirus exposure and HLA in healthy donors. Primers for the PCR totalled 60 Vbeta and 13 Jbeta. Sequencing was performed with immunoSEQ multiplex PCR; in TCRdb, only in-frame clones are kept and a portion is missing. This sample has under 200,000 clones, with more than 70% found just once. The sequenced sample consisted of PBMCs. The receptors originated from a girl aged 5-17 years in good health and CMV-seronegative.

The chain carries TRBV5-1 and TRBJ2-7; the D is unclear. Trimming pared 0 bases from V and 5 bases from J, leaving 12 bases between. CDR1 is SGHRS, CDR2 YFSETQ, per germline. The CDR3 has 14 amino acids. The CDR3 DNA follows: TGCGCCAGCAGCTTGGTTTCGAAGCTTAACGAGCAGTACTTC. Translating it yields CASSLVSKLNEQYF.

This clone was seen a single time. The V and J genes are TRBV4-1 and TRBJ1-2; D gene unclear. V was clipped by 1 base and J by 1 base, with 7 bases between them. There are 14 residues in the CDR3. The germline CDR1 and CDR2 sequences are MGHRA and YSYEKL. DNA for the CDR3: TGCGCCAGCAGCCAAGCAGAGGTTAACTATGGCTACACCTTC. Translated: CASSQAEVNYGYTF.

This clone showed up just a few times. The chain carries TRBV4-1 and TRBJ1-1; 8 bases are a match to TRBD1. V gave up 4 bases and J gave up 0 bases; unmatched junction bases: 7. Looked up from germline, CDR1 is MGHRA and CDR2 is YSYEKL. This CDR3 region has 16 residues. For the CDR3, the DNA is TGCGCCAGCAGCCTCAGACAGGGGATCATGAACACTGAAGCTTTCTTT. Translated: CASSLRQGIMNTEAFF.

The chain is built from TRBV12-5 and TRBJ2-6; D is ambiguous. V lost 7 bases and J 4 bases, leaving 14 bases between the germline ends. Per germline, CDR1 LGHNT and CDR2 FRNRAP. This CDR3 region has 15 residues. The CDR3 loop reads CASDPDNAGANVLTF. In nucleotides, the CDR3 is TGTGCTAGTGACCCCGACAACGCAGGGGCCAACGTCCTGACTTTC.

This clone was recorded a few times. The V gene is TRBV18, the J gene TRBJ2-3, with TRBD2 identical over 9 bases. Trimming cost V 1 base and J 5 bases; bases outside gene matches: 4. Per the germline V gene, CDR1 is KGHSH and CDR2 is LQKENI. The CDR3 is 15 amino acids. CDR3 nucleotide sequence: TGTGCCAGCTCACCACGCGGGGGGGCGGAAGATACGCAGTATTTT. Amino acids: CASSPRGGAEDTQYF.

The chain carries TRBV6-5 and TRBJ2-2; 10 bases align to TRBD1. Germline V CDR1 and CDR2: MNHEY, SVGAGI. V lost 5 bases, J lost 7 bases, and 7 bases stayed unmatched. This CDR3 has 15 amino acids. The CDR3 DNA reads as TGTGCCAGCAGTCCCGGGACAGGGGCGGGCGGGGAGCTGTTTTTT. This translates into CASSPGTGAGGELFF.

The rearrangement joins TRBV5-1 to TRBJ2-3, with a tentative D call TRBD1 (5 bases). The germline V gene has CDR1 SGHRS and CDR2 YFSETQ. Trimming took 2 bases from V and 3 from J, leaving 7 bases between them. This CDR3 has 13 amino acids. The DNA of the CDR3 is TGCGCCAGCAGCTTACCAGGGACAGATACGCAGTATTTT. The encoded protein is CASSLPGTDTQYF.

This clone has only a few counts. The gene calls are TRBV5-4 and TRBJ1-1; a weak D match, TRBD1 (5 bases). CDR1 and CDR2 (germline): SGHNT, YYREEE (reference sequence). V dropped 4 bases and J dropped 5 bases, with 15 bases sitting between them. The CDR3 contains 14 residues. The CDR3 nucleotides are TGTGCCAGCAGCCAGGGCCAGGGTCGAACTGAAGCTTTCTTT. It is translated as CASSQGQGRTEAFF.

This clone was observed once. The chain is built from TRBV7-9 and TRBJ2-5; D is undetermined. Trimming removed 4 bases at V and 0 bases at J, with 15 bases between. CDR1 SEHNR and CDR2 FQNEAQ come from the germline V gene (reference sequence). This CDR3 region has 16 residues. The CDR3 loop reads CASSSNLGPYQETQYF. The CDR3 coding sequence is TGTGCCAGCAGCTCGAACCTAGGTCCCTACCAAGAGACCCAGTACTTC.

The chain uses TRBV11-2 and TRBJ2-3; no definite D call. Germline V gene sequence: CDR1 SGHAT, CDR2 FQNNGV. Trimming removed 0 bases from V and 2 bases from J, with 12 bases in between. The CDR3 length is 16 residues. The CDR3 here is CASSLEDSLYTDTQYF. Written as DNA, the CDR3 is TGTGCCAGCAGCTTAGAGGATAGCCTGTACACAGATACGCAGTATTTT.

The chain employs TRBV11-2 and TRBJ2-1; unclear D gene. Looked up from germline, CDR1 is SGHAT and CDR2 is FQNNGV. Trimming shortened V by 4 bases and J by 8 bases, and 15 bases separated the two germline ends. The CDR3 consists of 14 residues. CDR3 coding DNA: TGTGCCAGCAGCTACAATTCACAGTTAGATGAGCAGTTCTTC. It specifies CASSYNSQLDEQFF.

This clone is a singleton in its sample. The chain uses TRBV5-1 and TRBJ1-2; TRBD1 agrees at 10 bases. CDR1 SGHRS and CDR2 YFSETQ come from the germline V gene. This CDR3 has 13 amino acids. V was clipped by 3 bases and J by 8 bases; unmatched bases: 4. The CDR3 bases are TGCGCCAGCAGCTCGGGACAGGGGACCGGCTACACCTTC. It is translated as CASSSGQGTGYTF.

This chain links TRBV27 with TRBJ1-5, with a possible D match to TRBD1 (5 bases). The germline V gene has CDR1 MNHEY and CDR2 SMNVEV (reference sequence). Trimming stripped 5 bases from V and 5 bases from J, with 16 bases between. The CDR3 is 15 amino acids. The CDR3 DNA sequence: TGTGCCAGCAGTCAAGGGGATCCGAGGCATCAGCCCCAGCATTTT. This gives the protein CASSQGDPRHQPQHF.

The chain has TRBV9 and TRBJ2-3, with 11 bases matching TRBD2. The CDR3 loop spans 15 amino acids. V was clipped by 3 bases and J by 4 bases; unmatched bases: 4. CDR1 is SGDLS and CDR2 is YYNGEE in the germline V gene. The CDR3 loop reads CASSGLAGGSDTQYF. The CDR3 nucleotides are TGTGCCAGCAGCGGGCTAGCGGGGGGATCAGATACGCAGTATTTT.

This sequence joins TRBV25-1 and TRBJ1-2, with D hard to call. Germline V gene lookup returns CDR1 MGHDK and CDR2 SYGVNS. V shed 3 bases and J shed 8 bases, with 16 bases lying between them. CDR3 length: 14 residues. CDR3: CASSDRGPGRGYTF. The CDR3 DNA reads TGTGCCAGCAGTGATAGAGGACCCGGGAGGGGCTACACCTTC.

The chain is built from TRBV2 and TRBJ1-3, with a tentative D call TRBD1 (5 bases). V shed 3 bases and J shed 0 bases, with 9 bases lying between them. There are 15 residues in the CDR3. The germline gives CDR1 SNHLY, CDR2 FYNNEI. CDR3 sequence: CASSEDTSSGNTIYF. The CDR3 DNA reads as TGTGCCAGCAGTGAGGACACGAGCTCTGGAAACACCATATATTTT.

This rearrangement joins TRBV5-1 to TRBJ2-1; 11 bases fit TRBD2. This CDR3 has 18 amino acids. With V trimmed by 1 base and J by 0 bases, 6 bases remained unmatched. CDR1 and CDR2 (germline): SGHRS, YFSETQ. CDR3 nucleotides: TGCGCCAGCAGCTTGTTGCTAGCGGGGGGAAGCTCCTACAATGAGCAGTTCTTC. Protein: CASSLLLAGGSSYNEQFF.

V is TRBV19 and J is TRBJ2-7; a weak D match, TRBD1 (5 bases). The CDR3 contains 15 residues. V lost 5 bases and J 0 bases, leaving 14 bases between the germline ends. Germline V CDR1 and CDR2: LNHDA, SQIVND (reference sequence). CDR3 in amino acids: CASSVQDLYSYEQYF. The CDR3 nucleotides are TGTGCCAGTAGTGTACAGGACCTATACTCCTACGAGCAGTACTTC. The full variable domain, with the rest looked up from reference TRBV19 and TRBJ2-7, is DGGITQSPKYLFRKEGQNVTLSCEQNLNHDAMYWYRQDPGQGLRLIYYSQIVNDFQKGDIAEGYSVSREKKESFPLTVTSAQKNPTAFYLCASSVQDLYSYEQYFGPGTRLTVT.

This clone was observed a handful of times. The chain employs TRBV10-3 and TRBJ1-1; D unresolved. V was shortened by 11 bases and J by 5 bases, with 15 bases between the two germline ends. The CDR3 runs to 12 residues. The V gene's germline CDR1 is ENHRY and CDR2 SYGVKD. CDR3 sequence: CAVQERGTEAFF. The CDR3 bases are TGTGCCGTTCAGGAAAGAGGGACTGAAGCTTTCTTT.

The chain joins TRBV2 to TRBJ2-1, with 8 bases matching TRBD2. CDR1 is SNHLY, CDR2 FYNNEI, per germline. CDR3 length equals 18 residues. V lost 4 bases and J lost 4; bases outside the gene matches: 15. CDR3 DNA: TGTGCCAGCAGTGGCGGTCCTTCGGGACTAGGAAAATACAATGAGCAGTTCTTC. Residues: CASSGGPSGLGKYNEQFF.